The clone carrying this T cell receptor (beta chain) was seen many times. Trimming removed 8 bases from V and 8 bases from J, with 14 bases in between. CDR3 length: 12 residues. The germline V gene has CDR1 SGHTA and CDR2 FQGNSA. TCRdb re-derived calls from the RACE reads in MiXCR, one entry per CDR3 protein. The sample shows some 42,000 distinct CDR3 sequences, 8.5% to 10% of them seen only once. The data were obtained in a study of human T cells and chemical hapten exposure. Time point in this sample: patch test 2, 6 weeks after DPC sensitization. The treatment: therapeutic diphenylcyclopropenone sensitization with weekly scalp DPC.

The sample was whole blood, taken in connection with sensitization to the hapten diphenylcyclopropenone (DPC). The sequence came from a woman aged 40 to 50 with alopecia areata. Some clones in this sample may be carry-over from other donors' samples. The V call is TRBV7-2, the J call TRBJ2-3, with D perhaps being TRBD1 or TRBD2 (6 bases each). CDR3 in amino acids: CASGVQGGTQYF. The CDR3 coding sequence is TGTGCCAGCGGGGTACAGGGAGGTACGCAGTATTTT.